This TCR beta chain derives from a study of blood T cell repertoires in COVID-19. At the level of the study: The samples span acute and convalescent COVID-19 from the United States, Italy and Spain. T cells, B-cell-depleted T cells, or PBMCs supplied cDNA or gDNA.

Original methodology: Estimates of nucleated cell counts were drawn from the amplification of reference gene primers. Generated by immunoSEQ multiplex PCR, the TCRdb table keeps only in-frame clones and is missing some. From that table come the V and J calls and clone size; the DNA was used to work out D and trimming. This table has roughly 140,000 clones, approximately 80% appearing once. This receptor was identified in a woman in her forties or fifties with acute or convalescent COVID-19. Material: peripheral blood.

The CDR3 nucleotides are TGTGCCAGCAGCCCAGGGACAGGGGGCAGTGCTGAAGCTTTCTTT. Its translation: CASSPGTGGSAEAFF. The V call is TRBV7-3, the J call TRBJ1-1, with TRBD1 matching over 12 bases. The V gene end was trimmed by 5 bases and the J gene end by 6 bases; junction bases not matched to a gene: 7. This CDR3 contains 15 residues. Germline CDR1 SGHTA, CDR2 FQGTGA.